One and the same sample provided the 15 T cell receptor beta chains below, sequenced in a study of cytomegalovirus exposure and HLA in healthy donors. Primers for the PCR totalled 60 Vbeta and 13 Jbeta. Here immunoSEQ multiplex PCR was the method, and the copy in TCRdb shows in-frame clones only, minus some. The table records under 250,000 clones, 60% to 80% of them present only once. The sequenced sample consisted of PBMCs. These receptors came from a male donor in good health and CMV-seronegative.

V and J are TRBV5-1 and TRBJ2-7; 9 bases are shared with TRBD1. CDR1 is SGHRS, CDR2 YFSETQ, per germline. The CDR3 totals 15 residues. V was pared by 4 bases and J by 4 bases, with 9 bases of the junction left unmatched. The CDR3 loop is CASSPRTGVQYEQYF. As DNA, the CDR3 is TGCGCCAGCAGCCCCCGGACAGGGGTTCAGTACGAGCAGTACTTC.

The chain combines TRBV27 with TRBJ1-3; D ambiguous. CDR1 is MNHEY, CDR2 SMNVEV, per germline (reference sequence). Trimming stripped 4 bases from V and 3 bases from J, with 7 bases between. The CDR3 loop spans 13 amino acids. The CDR3 loop is CASSSTSGNTIYF. CDR3 DNA: TGTGCCAGCAGTTCGACAAGTGGAAACACCATATATTTT.

The chain uses TRBV6-5 and TRBJ2-5; 11 bases are a match to TRBD1. The DNA matches TRBJ2-7 better at its end, which makes the J call doubtful. The germline gives CDR1 MNHEY, CDR2 SVGAGI. The CDR3 contains 14 residues. Here the CDR3 DNA reads TGTGCCAGCAGTTGGGGACAGGGGGCCTACGAGCAGTACTTC. Translation: CASSWGQGAYEQYF.

The chain links TRBV5-1 to TRBJ2-5; D may be TRBD2 (6 bases). The J call may be incorrect, as the DNA end agrees better with TRBJ2-7. The CDR3 is 14 residues long. Germline V gives CDR1 SGHRS, CDR2 YFSETQ. The CDR3 DNA reads TGCGCCAGTAATCTAGCGAGAGCTGCCTACGAGCAGTACTTC. Its translation is CASNLARAAYEQYF.

The V gene is TRBV6-4, the J gene TRBJ2-7; 9 bases fit TRBD2. This CDR3 spans 17 amino acids. Per the germline V gene, CDR1 is MRHNA and CDR2 is SNTAGT. V lost 10 bases to trimming and J lost 5 bases; unmatched junction nucleotides: 21. Here the CDR3 DNA reads TGTGCCAACCTCCCGAGTCTGAGGCGGGAGGGTACGGACGAGCAGTACTTC. This translates into CANLPSLRREGTDEQYF.

This clone was observed a few times. V is TRBV5-1 and J is TRBJ2-7; D possibly corresponds to TRBD1 (6 bases). CDR1 is SGHRS, CDR2 YFSETQ, per germline. The CDR3 has 15 amino acids. V was clipped by 1 base and J by 0 bases, with 11 bases between them. CDR3 sequence (DNA): TGCGCCAGCAGCTTGTCTGGACAGAGCTCCTACGAGCAGTACTTC. Amino acids: CASSLSGQSSYEQYF.

In DNA form, the CDR3 reads TGTGCCAGCAGCCGCCCCGGGACAGGGAACTATGGCTACACCTTC. Amino acids: CASSRPGTGNYGYTF. The V call is TRBV6-5, the J call TRBJ1-2, with 9 positions matching TRBD1. The CDR3 extends over 15 amino acids. Trimming took 6 bases from V and 2 from J; bases not matched to a gene: 7. Germline loops: CDR1 MNHEY, CDR2 SVGAGI.

This chain joins TRBV7-9 and TRBJ1-4; D possibly corresponds to TRBD1 (6 bases). V shed 11 bases and J shed 4 bases, with 14 bases lying between them. The CDR3 has 13 amino acids. Germline CDR1 reads SEHNR; CDR2 reads FQNEAQ (reference sequence). The CDR3 coding sequence is TGTGCCGGAATGGACAGTTTTAATGAAAAACTGTTTTTT. This gives the protein CAGMDSFNEKLFF.

The chain has TRBV7-9 and TRBJ2-4; TRBD2 aligns across 9 bases. CDR1 and CDR2 (germline): SEHNR, FQNEAQ (reference sequence). V lost 1 base to trimming and J lost 6 bases; unmatched junction nucleotides: 4. The CDR3 runs 15 residues. The CDR3 spells CASSLGTGLANIQYF. CDR3 coding DNA: TGTGCCAGCAGCTTAGGAACGGGACTAGCAAACATTCAGTACTTC.

This chain connects TRBV28 to TRBJ1-2; 7 bases match TRBD1. The CDR3 spans 16 residues. Germline CDR1 and CDR2: MDHEN and SYDVKM. V shed 6 bases and J 4 bases; nucleotides not matched to a gene: 14. The CDR3 region has the DNA TGTGCCAGCAGCTCTATGAAGGGGACAGCGACCTATGGCTACACCTTC. This gives the protein CASSSMKGTATYGYTF.

The chain uses TRBV19 and TRBJ1-5, with 7 bases that match TRBD1. The CDR3 spans 16 residues. The germline V gene has CDR1 LNHDA and CDR2 SQIVND (reference sequence). Germline trimming cut 3 bases from V and 4 bases from J; bases unmatched to any gene: 9. CDR3 coding DNA: TGTGCCAGTAGTATTATGACAGGGTTTGGGAATCAGCCCCAGCATTTT. Its protein product is CASSIMTGFGNQPQHF. The entire variable domain, with the rest obtained from reference TRBV19 and TRBJ1-5, is as follows: DGGITQSPKYLFRKEGQNVTLSCEQNLNHDAMYWYRQDPGQGLRLIYYSQIVNDFQKGDIAEGYSVSREKKESFPLTVTSAQKNPTAFYLCASSIMTGFGNQPQHFGDGTRLSIL.

The rearrangement joins TRBV6-6 to TRBJ1-3; D is undetermined. The CDR3 runs 15 residues. Germline loops: CDR1 MNHNY, CDR2 SVGAGI (reference sequence). Between the trimmed V and J ends, which lost 2 bases and 0 bases, there was a span of 8 bases. The CDR3 sequence: CASSYSRGSGNTIYF. The DNA of the CDR3 is TGTGCCAGCAGTTACAGCAGAGGCTCTGGAAACACCATATATTTT.

This rearrangement joins TRBV27 to TRBJ1-5; the D gene is possibly TRBD1 (6 bases). The V and J ends lost 3 bases and 3 bases respectively, with 12 bases between them. The germline V gene has CDR1 MNHEY and CDR2 SMNVEV (reference sequence). The CDR3 covers 15 residues. CDR3 sequence reads: CASSLSTGSNQPQHF. The CDR3, as DNA: TGTGCCAGCAGTTTGTCAACAGGGTCCAATCAGCCCCAGCATTTT.

This clone was detected only a few times. J is TRBJ2-1 and V is TRBV10-3; 9 positions match TRBD2. The CDR3 spans 16 residues. CDR1 is ENHRY and CDR2 is SYGVKD in the germline V gene. V lost 3 bases, J lost 3 bases, and 6 bases stayed unmatched. CDR3 residues: CAISEWASGIYNEQFF. DNA for the CDR3: TGTGCCATCAGTGAATGGGCTAGCGGGATCTACAATGAGCAGTTCTTC.

This clone has a handful of counts. The chain's CDR3 is CASSVGQGTNEKLFF. The CDR3 nucleotides are TGTGCCAGCAGCGTAGGCCAGGGCACTAATGAAAAACTGTTTTTT. The chain couples TRBV9 to TRBJ1-4; D might be TRBD1 (5 bases). There are 15 residues in the CDR3. V lost 0 bases to trimming and J lost 2 bases, with 8 bases between them. The germline CDR1 and CDR2 sequences are SGDLS and YYNGEE. Full variable domain (rest looked up from reference TRBV9 and TRBJ1-4): DSGVTQTPKHLITATGQRVTLRCSPRSGDLSVYWYQQSLDQGLQFLIQYYNGEERAKGNILERFSAQQFPDLHSELNLSSLELGDSALYFCASSVGQGTNEKLFFGSGTQLSVL.